This section outlines one T cell receptor beta chain sequence together with its context. Its matching antigen is unknown. At one end, the junction sequence differs from germline, possibly due to a read error. TCRdb independently ran MiXCR on the 5' RACE reads; one entry per CDR3 protein. The sample holds under 250,000 distinct CDR3 sequences, 7.5% seen once. This CDR3 region has 13 residues. CDR1 SGHDT and CDR2 YYEEEE come from the germline V gene. The data stem from a study of identical twins. Points from the study as a whole: Recombination models fit unrelated individuals' TCR alpha sharing but underestimated twins'. Alpha sequences that were out-of-frame and twin-shared showed an excess of low generation probability. Abundant beta clonotypes from cord blood had fewer insertions, unlike memory repertoires, which showed none.

A further study also used this sample, focusing on yellow fever vaccine responses in identical twins. From that report: Twins reportedly mounted vaccine T cell responses that seemed partly convergent, partly personalized.

The chain links TRBV5-6 to TRBJ2-7; D unresolved. Specimen: CD8+ T cells sorted from blood. The sequence derives from a woman aged 18-29 years in good health. CDR3 DNA: TGTGCCATCAGCCTCGGGCTAAGCTACGAGCAGTACTTC. It yields the protein CAISLGLSYEQYF.